Shown below are 2 T cell receptor beta chains from a single sample sequenced in a study of control samples from healthy donors and cancer patients. Some clones are missing from TCRdb's copy, which holds only in-frame ones; the method was immunoSEQ multiplex PCR. The data show approximately 81,000 clones, 85% to 95% seen once. Material for sequencing was blood. All receptors come from a woman aged 18-29 years in good health.

The chain has TRBV5-4 and TRBJ1-2; tentatively, D is TRBD1 (6 bases). This CDR3 has 14 residues. The V gene lost 4 bases and the J gene lost 8 bases, with 18 bases spanning the gap. Germline V CDR1 and CDR2: SGHNT, YYREEE (reference sequence). CDR3 region: CASSQGTDLTGYTF. The CDR3 DNA reads TGTGCCAGCAGCCAGGGGACTGATCTTACCGGCTACACCTTC.

This chain joins TRBV6-1 and TRBJ1-2, with unresolved D. The germline V gene encodes CDR1 MNHNS and CDR2 SASEGT. This CDR3 is 13 amino acids long. Deletions cut 3 bases from V and 1 base from J, with 6 bases between. The CDR3 sequence is CASSETVNYGYTF. CDR3 bases: TGTGCCAGCAGTGAGACTGTTAACTATGGCTACACCTTC.